The 17 T cell receptor beta chains given below trace back to one sample, sequenced in a study of cytomegalovirus exposure and HLA in healthy donors. The study ran its PCR with 60 Vbeta and 13 Jbeta primers. Some clones are missing from TCRdb's copy, which holds only in-frame ones; the method was immunoSEQ multiplex PCR. The table has 110,000 or so clones, approximately 80% seen once; the top ten hold roughly 2.5%. The specimen was PBMCs. Receptor source: a woman in her late teens or twenties in good health and CMV-seronegative.

This clone was seen a handful of times. This sequence joins TRBV28 and TRBJ1-5, with D tentatively TRBD1 (5 bases). Trimming shortened V by 2 bases and J by 5 bases, and 13 bases separated the two germline ends. The CDR3 runs to 15 residues. The V gene's germline CDR1 is MDHEN and CDR2 SYDVKM. The CDR3, as DNA: TGTGCCAGCAGTTTAATTGGGGCAGGGCATCAGCCCCAGCATTTT. Its translation is CASSLIGAGHQPQHF.

The CDR3 loop reads CASSLGLAGGSYEQYF. The CDR3 nucleotides are TGTGCCAGCAGCTTGGGACTAGCGGGAGGCTCCTACGAGCAGTACTTC. The chain joins TRBV7-8 to TRBJ2-7; 15 bases are shared with TRBD2. CDR3 length: 16 residues. CDR1 is SGHVS and CDR2 is FQNEAQ in the germline V gene. Trimming removed 3 bases from V and 0 bases from J; junction bases left unmatched: 0.

The rearrangement links TRBV7-9 to TRBJ1-2, with 9 bases identical to TRBD1. Losses at the gene ends were 5 bases for V and 8 bases for J; bases not matched to a gene: 3. CDR1 and CDR2 from the germline V gene are SEHNR and FQNEAQ (reference sequence). This CDR3 is 12 amino acids long. CDR3 in DNA: TGTGCCAGCAGCACGGACAGGGGCGGCTACACCTTC. Amino acid sequence: CASSTDRGGYTF.

V and J are TRBV4-3 and TRBJ1-2; perhaps TRBD1 as D (5 bases). The germline V and J ends were trimmed by 4 bases and 1 base, with 19 bases remaining between them. Per germline, CDR1 LGHNA and CDR2 YSLEER. CDR3 length: 17 residues. CDR3 sequence (DNA): TGCGCCAGCAGCCTACGAAGAGGAGGGACTTTTAACTATGGCTACACCTTC. Translation gives CASSLRRGGTFNYGYTF.

The CDR3 DNA is TGTGCCAGCAGTCCAATTAACCGGGACACGTCCTACGAGCAGTACTTC. Protein product: CASSPINRDTSYEQYF. The chain is built from TRBV27 and TRBJ2-7, with D possibly being TRBD1 (6 bases). Germline assignment: CDR1 MNHEY and CDR2 SMNVEV (reference sequence). This CDR3 is 16 amino acids long. Between the trimmed V and J ends, which lost 5 bases and 1 base, there was a span of 18 bases.

V gene TRBV27 combines with J gene TRBJ1-3; D unresolved. The CDR3 has 13 amino acids. Germline V lookup: CDR1 MNHEY, CDR2 SMNVEV (reference sequence). Trimming stripped 3 bases from V and 4 bases from J, with 7 bases between. In nucleotides, the CDR3 is TGTGCCAGCAGTTTTGCGGGGGGAAACACCATATATTTT. Protein sequence: CASSFAGGNTIYF.

The V gene is TRBV7-8, the J gene TRBJ1-1; D gene unclear. V was pared by 0 bases and J by 0 bases, with 8 bases between. CDR3 size: 15 residues. Germline values: CDR1 SGHVS, CDR2 FQNEAQ. The CDR3, as DNA: TGTGCCAGCAGCTTAGCGGGCCTTTTGAACACTGAAGCTTTCTTT. As protein: CASSLAGLLNTEAFF.

This sequence joins TRBV27 and TRBJ2-2; 8 bases agree with TRBD2. Trimming took 5 bases from V and 15 from J; bases not matched to a gene: 5. The CDR3 spans 11 residues. Germline V lookup: CDR1 MNHEY, CDR2 SMNVEV (reference sequence). The CDR3 region has the DNA TGTGCCAGCAGTCGGGGGGGTATGATGTTTTTT. Protein sequence: CASSRGGMMFF.

In nucleotides, the CDR3 is TGTGCCATCAGGGGACAGACGAAAGAGACCCAGTACTTC. Its translation is CAIRGQTKETQYF. V and J are TRBV10-3 and TRBJ2-5; 7 positions agree with TRBD1. Looked up from germline, CDR1 is ENHRY and CDR2 is SYGVKD. The CDR3 contains 13 residues. J lost 3 bases, V lost 6 bases, and 4 bases had no gene match.

The chain employs TRBV7-2 and TRBJ1-1, with 8 nucleotides matching TRBD1. CDR1 and CDR2 from the germline V gene are SGHTA and FQGNSA. The CDR3 has 14 amino acids. The V segment lost 5 bases and the J segment 4 bases; nucleotides outside the gene matches: 6. CDR3 protein: CASSPDRGITEAFF. In nucleotides, the CDR3 is TGTGCCAGCAGCCCCGACAGGGGAATCACTGAAGCTTTCTTT.

This clone was picked up a small number of times. The chain links TRBV5-1 to TRBJ1-1; TRBD1 is a possible D gene (5 bases). V dropped 2 bases and J dropped 6 bases, with 11 bases sitting between them. CDR3 length equals 13 residues. CDR1 is SGHRS and CDR2 is YFSETQ in the germline V gene. CDR3 DNA sequence: TGCGCCAGCAGCTTTGACAGTCCGTCTGAAGCTTTCTTT. This sequence encodes CASSFDSPSEAFF.

This clone appeared a single time. The chain uses TRBV28 and TRBJ1-1; no reliable D call. Germline CDR1 is MDHEN and CDR2 is SYDVKM. The CDR3 spans 13 residues. The V and J ends lost 5 bases and 7 bases respectively, with 14 bases between them. CDR3 DNA: TGTGCCAGCAGTCTCCTCGCGGGGAGTGAAGCTTTCTTT. Protein: CASSLLAGSEAFF.

On this clone itself: One junction end disagrees with the germline gene, perhaps due to a read error. The chain recombines TRBV9 with TRBJ2-1, with TRBD2 matching over 10 bases. Germline V gene data show CDR1 as SGDLS and CDR2 as YYNGEE. This CDR3 has 13 residues. The CDR3 here is CASSVRPGLATVF. The CDR3 DNA follows: TGTGCCAGCAGCGTGAGGCCGGGACTAGCGACGGTCTTC.

This clone has a single count. The chain carries TRBV9 and TRBJ2-1; D is possibly TRBD2 (7 bases). The V end lost 4 bases, the J end lost 7 bases, and 18 bases lay between the germline ends. Germline-derived CDR1 and CDR2 are SGDLS and YYNGEE. The CDR3 sequence is 15 residues long. The CDR3 sequence is CASSKHGGGPNEQFF. The CDR3 nucleotides are TGTGCCAGCAGCAAACATGGGGGGGGCCCTAATGAGCAGTTCTTC.

The chain carries TRBV5-1 and TRBJ1-5, with a weak D call TRBD1 (5 bases). The V end was cut by 0 bases, the J end by 0 bases, with 10 bases between. The CDR3 runs 16 residues. CDR1 is SGHRS and CDR2 is YFSETQ in the germline V gene. CDR3 DNA: TGCGCCAGCAGCTTGGGTCCAGGGTATAGCAATCAGCCCCAGCATTTT. Its protein is CASSLGPGYSNQPQHF.

The rearrangement joins TRBV5-4 to TRBJ1-1; 7 nucleotides match TRBD1. V was pared by 3 bases and J by 0 bases, with 11 bases of the junction left unmatched. Germline-derived CDR1 and CDR2 are SGHNT and YYREEE (reference sequence). This CDR3 has 17 residues. The CDR3 DNA is TGTGCCAGCAGCTCGAGAAAACAGGGGCTCTTGAACACTGAAGCTTTCTTT. It specifies CASSSRKQGLLNTEAFF.

The chain combines TRBV27 with TRBJ1-2, with D perhaps matching TRBD1 (5 bases). Trimming pared 4 bases from V and 4 bases from J, leaving 10 bases between. Looked up from germline, CDR1 is MNHEY and CDR2 is SMNVEV (reference sequence). This CDR3 has 13 amino acids. CDR3 residues: CASSSTGVYGYTF. The CDR3 DNA is TGTGCCAGCAGTTCCACAGGAGTCTATGGCTACACCTTC.